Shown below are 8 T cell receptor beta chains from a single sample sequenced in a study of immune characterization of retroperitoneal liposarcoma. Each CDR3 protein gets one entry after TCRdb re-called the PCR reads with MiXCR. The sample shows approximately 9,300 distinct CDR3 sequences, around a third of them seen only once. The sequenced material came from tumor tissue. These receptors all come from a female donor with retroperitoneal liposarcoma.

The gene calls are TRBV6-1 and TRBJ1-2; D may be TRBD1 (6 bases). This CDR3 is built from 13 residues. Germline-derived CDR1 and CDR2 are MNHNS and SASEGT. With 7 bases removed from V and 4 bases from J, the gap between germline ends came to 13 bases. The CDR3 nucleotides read TGTGCCAGCAACCTGGAACAGGGCTATGGCTACACCTTC. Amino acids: CASNLEQGYGYTF.

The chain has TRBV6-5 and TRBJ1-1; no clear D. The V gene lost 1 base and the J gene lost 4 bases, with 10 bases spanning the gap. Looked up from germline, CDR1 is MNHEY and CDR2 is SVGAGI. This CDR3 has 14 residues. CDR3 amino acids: CASSYYGEGTEAFF. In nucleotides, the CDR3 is TGTGCCAGCAGTTACTACGGGGAAGGCACTGAAGCTTTCTTT.

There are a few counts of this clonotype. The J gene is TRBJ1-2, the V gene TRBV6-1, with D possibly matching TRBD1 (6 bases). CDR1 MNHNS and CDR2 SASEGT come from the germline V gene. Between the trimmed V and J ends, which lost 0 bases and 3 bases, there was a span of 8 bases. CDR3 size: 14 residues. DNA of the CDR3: TGTGCCAGCAGTGAAGCGCAGGGGTACTATGGCTACACCTTC. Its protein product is CASSEAQGYYGYTF.

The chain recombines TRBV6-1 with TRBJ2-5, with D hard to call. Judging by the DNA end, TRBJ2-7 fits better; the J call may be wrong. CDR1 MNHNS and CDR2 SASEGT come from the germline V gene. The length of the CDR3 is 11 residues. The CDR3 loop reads CASRNSYEQYF. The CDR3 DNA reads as TGTGCCAGCAGGAACAGCTACGAGCAGTACTTC.

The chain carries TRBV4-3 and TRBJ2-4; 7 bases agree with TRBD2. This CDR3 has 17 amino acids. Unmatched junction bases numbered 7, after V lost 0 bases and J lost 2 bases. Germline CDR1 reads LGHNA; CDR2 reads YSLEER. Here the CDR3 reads CASSQDERGMTKNIQYF. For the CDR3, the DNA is TGCGCCAGCAGCCAAGATGAGCGGGGCATGACCAAAAACATTCAGTACTTC.

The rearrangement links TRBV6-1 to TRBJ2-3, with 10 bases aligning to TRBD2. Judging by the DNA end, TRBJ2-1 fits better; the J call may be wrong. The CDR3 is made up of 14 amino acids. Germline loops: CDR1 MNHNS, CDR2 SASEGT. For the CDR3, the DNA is TGTGCCAGCAGACCGCCGGGACTAGCGAATGAGCAGTTCTTC. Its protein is CASRPPGLANEQFF.

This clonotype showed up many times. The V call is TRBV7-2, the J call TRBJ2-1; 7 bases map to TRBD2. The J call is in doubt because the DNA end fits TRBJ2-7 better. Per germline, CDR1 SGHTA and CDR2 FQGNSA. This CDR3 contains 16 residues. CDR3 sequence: CASSTRAGAVHNEQYF. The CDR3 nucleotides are TGTGCCAGCAGCACGAGGGCGGGAGCGGTACACAATGAGCAGTACTTC.

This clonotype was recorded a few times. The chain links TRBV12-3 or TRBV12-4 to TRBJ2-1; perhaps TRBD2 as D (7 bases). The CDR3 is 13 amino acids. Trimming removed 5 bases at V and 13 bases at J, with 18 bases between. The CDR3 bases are TGTGCCAGCAGTCGTGCAAGGGGGGGGACCCAGTTCTTC. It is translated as CASSRARGGTQFF.